This entry is about one T cell receptor (beta chain). The data originate from a study of blood T cell repertoires in COVID-19. Germline CDR1 reads SGHDT; CDR2 reads YYEEEE. This CDR3 has 15 amino acids. The V and J ends lost 1 base and 5 bases respectively, with 14 bases between them. In the original workflow: The assay estimated nucleated cells by amplifying reference gene primers. TCRdb's table, derived via immunoSEQ multiplex PCR, lists solely in-frame clones and lacks some. Clone size and V and J calls were adopted from that table, with D and trimming inferred from the DNA. Of tens of thousands of clones listed, about 92% are singletons.

The gene calls are TRBV5-6 and TRBJ2-3; possible D gene TRBD2, 7 bases. The clonotype comes from a man aged 45-60 years with acute or convalescent COVID-19. Specimen: peripheral blood. CDR3 loop: CASSLKGGHGDTQYF. The CDR3 DNA reads TGTGCCAGCAGCTTGAAGGGGGGGCACGGAGATACGCAGTATTTT. The entire variable domain, with the rest obtained from reference TRBV5-6 and TRBJ2-3, is as follows: DAGVTQSPTHLIKTRGQQVTLRCSPKSGHDTVSWYQQALGQGPQFIFQYYEEEERQRGNFPDRFSGHQFPNYSSELNVNALLLGDSALYLCASSLKGGHGDTQYFGPGTRLTVL.